This TCR beta chain was captured in a study of T-cell memory formation after mild COVID-19. Study context: In these data, TCR clusters were largely donor specific. Study findings and constraints: Memory from before infection featured some responding clones, which suggests cross-reactive memory joined. Clones that contracted clustered mainly in CM and EM if CD4+ and in EMRA if CD8+.

In this sample, this clonotype turned up many times. Its target is not known. V trimming: 4 bases; J trimming: 3 bases; junction bases outside the gene matches: 7. Per germline, CDR1 SGHDN and CDR2 FVKESK. The CDR3 spans 17 residues. TCRalpha and TCRbeta libraries used 5'RACE with constant-segment primers and UMIs. TCRdb re-analysed the 5' RACE reads in MiXCR, keeping a single row per CDR3 protein. Altogether around 300,000 distinct CDR3 sequences are present, over 15% being singletons, with the ten largest covering roughly 23%. The gene calls are TRBV14 and TRBJ2-1; 12 bases are a match to TRBD2. Sequences were obtained from PBMCs or a T cell subset sorted from them (not recorded which). The clonotype comes from a man younger than 35 who had mild COVID-19 (a few samples of this study predate the infection). Cell type and time point are not known. The CDR3 sequence is CASSPTSGGTIYNEQFF. As DNA, the CDR3 is TGTGCCAGCAGCCCGACTAGCGGGGGAACTATCTACAATGAGCAGTTCTTC.